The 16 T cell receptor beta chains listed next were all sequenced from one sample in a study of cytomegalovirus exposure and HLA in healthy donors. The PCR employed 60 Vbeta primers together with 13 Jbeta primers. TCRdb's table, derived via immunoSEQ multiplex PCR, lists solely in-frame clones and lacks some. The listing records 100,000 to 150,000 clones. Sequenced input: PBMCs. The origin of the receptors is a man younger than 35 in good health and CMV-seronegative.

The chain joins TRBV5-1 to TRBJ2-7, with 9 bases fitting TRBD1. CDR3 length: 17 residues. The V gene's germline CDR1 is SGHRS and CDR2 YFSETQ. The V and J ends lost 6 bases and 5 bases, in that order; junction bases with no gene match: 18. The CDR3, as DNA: TGCGCCAGCACCAAACGTTTCCCGGGACAGGGTTTGGACGAGCAGTACTTC. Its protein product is CASTKRFPGQGLDEQYF.

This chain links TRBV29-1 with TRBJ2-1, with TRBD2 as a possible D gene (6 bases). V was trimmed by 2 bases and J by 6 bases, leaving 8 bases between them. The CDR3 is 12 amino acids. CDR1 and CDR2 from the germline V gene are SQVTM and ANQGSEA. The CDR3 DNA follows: TGCAGCGTTGAACCTAGCGCCAATGAGCAGTTCTTC. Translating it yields CSVEPSANEQFF.

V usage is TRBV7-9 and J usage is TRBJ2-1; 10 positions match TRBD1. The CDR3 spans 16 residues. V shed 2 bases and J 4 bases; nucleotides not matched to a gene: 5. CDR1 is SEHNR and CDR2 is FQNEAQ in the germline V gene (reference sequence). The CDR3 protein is CASSLRGQGIYNEQFF. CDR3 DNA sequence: TGTGCCAGCAGCTTACGGGGACAGGGGATATACAATGAGCAGTTCTTC.

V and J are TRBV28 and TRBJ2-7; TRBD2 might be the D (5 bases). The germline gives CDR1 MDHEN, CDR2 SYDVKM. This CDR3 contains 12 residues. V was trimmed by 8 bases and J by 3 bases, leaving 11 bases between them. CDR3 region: CASCPSLYEQYF. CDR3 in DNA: TGTGCCAGCTGCCCTAGCCTCTACGAGCAGTACTTC.

CDR3 region: CASSELGGSYQETQYF. In DNA, the CDR3 is TGTGCCAGCAGTGAGTTGGGGGGTTCGTACCAAGAGACCCAGTACTTC. The rearrangement links TRBV6-1 to TRBJ2-5, with D possibly matching TRBD2 (6 bases). Germline V gene data show CDR1 as MNHNS and CDR2 as SASEGT. Trimming left V 3 bases short and J 0 bases short, with 14 bases between. The CDR3 has 16 amino acids.

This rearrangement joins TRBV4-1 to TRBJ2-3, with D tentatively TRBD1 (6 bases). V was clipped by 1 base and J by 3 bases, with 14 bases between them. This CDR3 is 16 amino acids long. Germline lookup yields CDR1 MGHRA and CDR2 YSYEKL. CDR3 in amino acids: CASSQVNRESTDTQYF. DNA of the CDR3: TGCGCCAGCAGCCAAGTCAACAGGGAAAGTACAGATACGCAGTATTTT.

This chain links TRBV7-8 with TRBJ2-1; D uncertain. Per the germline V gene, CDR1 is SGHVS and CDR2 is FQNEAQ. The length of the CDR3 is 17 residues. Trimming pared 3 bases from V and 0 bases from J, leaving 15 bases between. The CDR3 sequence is CASSFETLSSSYNEQFF. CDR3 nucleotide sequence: TGTGCCAGCAGCTTCGAGACACTTTCGAGCTCCTACAATGAGCAGTTCTTC. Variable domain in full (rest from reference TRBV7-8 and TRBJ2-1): GAGVSQSPRYKVAKRGQDVALRCDPISGHVSLFWYQQALGQGPEFLTYFQNEAQLDKSGLPSDRFFAERPEGSVSTLKIQRTQQEDSAVYLCASSFETLSSSYNEQFFGPGTRLTVL.

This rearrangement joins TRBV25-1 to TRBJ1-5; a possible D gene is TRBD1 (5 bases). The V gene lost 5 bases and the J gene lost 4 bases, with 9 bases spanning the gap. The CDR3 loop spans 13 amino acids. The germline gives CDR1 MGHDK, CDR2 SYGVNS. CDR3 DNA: TGTGCCAGCAGTAAGCAGGGTAATCAGCCCCAGCATTTT. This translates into CASSKQGNQPQHF.

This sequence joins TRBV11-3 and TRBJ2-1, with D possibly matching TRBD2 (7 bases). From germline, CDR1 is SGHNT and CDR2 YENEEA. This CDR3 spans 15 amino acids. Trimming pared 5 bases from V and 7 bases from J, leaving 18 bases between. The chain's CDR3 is CASSPRGGILNEQFF. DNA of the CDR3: TGTGCCAGCAGCCCAAGGGGGGGCATTCTGAATGAGCAGTTCTTC.

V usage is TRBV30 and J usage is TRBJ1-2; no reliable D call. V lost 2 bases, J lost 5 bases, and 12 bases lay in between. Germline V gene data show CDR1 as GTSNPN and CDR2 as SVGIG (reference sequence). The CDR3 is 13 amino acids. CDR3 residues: CAWSRWAVYGYTF. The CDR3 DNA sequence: TGTGCCTGGAGTCGGTGGGCAGTTTATGGCTACACCTTC.

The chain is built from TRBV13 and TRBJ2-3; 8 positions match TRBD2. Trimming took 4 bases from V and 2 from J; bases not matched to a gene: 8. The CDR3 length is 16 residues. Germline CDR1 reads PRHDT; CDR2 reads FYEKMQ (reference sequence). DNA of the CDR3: TGTGCCAGCAGCTGGCCGCGGGGGGACTACACAGATACGCAGTATTTT. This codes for CASSWPRGDYTDTQYF.

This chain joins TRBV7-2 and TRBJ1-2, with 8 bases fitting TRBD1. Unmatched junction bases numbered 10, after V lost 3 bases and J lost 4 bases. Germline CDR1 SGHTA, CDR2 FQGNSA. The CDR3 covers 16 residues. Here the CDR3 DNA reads TGTGCCAGCAGCTTGGAGGACAGGGCGCGGAGCTATGGCTACACCTTC. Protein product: CASSLEDRARSYGYTF.

The CDR3 nucleotides are TGTGCCAGCAGTTACCTGGGACACCCGAATCAGCCCCAGCATTTT. Translation: CASSYLGHPNQPQHF. The chain uses TRBV6-5 and TRBJ1-5; weak D call: TRBD1 (6 bases). V lost 2 bases and J 4 bases, leaving 12 bases between the germline ends. Germline V gives CDR1 MNHEY, CDR2 SVGAGI. The CDR3 is 15 residues long.

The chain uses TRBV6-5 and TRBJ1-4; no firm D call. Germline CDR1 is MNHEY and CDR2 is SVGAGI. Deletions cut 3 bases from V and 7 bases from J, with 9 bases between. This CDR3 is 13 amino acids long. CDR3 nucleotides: TGTGCCAGCAGTTATGGCGGAGGTGAAAAACTGTTTTTT. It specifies CASSYGGGEKLFF.

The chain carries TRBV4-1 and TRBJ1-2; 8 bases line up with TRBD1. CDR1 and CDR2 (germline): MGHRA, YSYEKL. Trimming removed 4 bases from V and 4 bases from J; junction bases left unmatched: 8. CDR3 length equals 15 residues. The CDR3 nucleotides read TGCGCCAGCAGCCTGACAGGGGTTGCAGTCTATGGCTACACCTTC. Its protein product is CASSLTGVAVYGYTF.

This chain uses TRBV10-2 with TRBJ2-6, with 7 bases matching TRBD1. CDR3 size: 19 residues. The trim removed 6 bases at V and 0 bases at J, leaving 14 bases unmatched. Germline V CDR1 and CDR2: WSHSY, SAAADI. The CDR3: CASSLTLGTESSGANVLTF. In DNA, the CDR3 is TGCGCCAGCAGCCTCACACTAGGGACAGAAAGCTCTGGGGCCAACGTCCTGACTTTC.